Described below is a single T cell receptor beta chain sequence and its context. Its target is unknown. This specimen comes from a study of shared clonotypes between healthy human individuals. Both subsets, CD45RA+ naive and CD45RA-negative memory, were split from the CD4+ cells. Evenly divided among several immunoSEQ plates was the genomic DNA of each subset. Assay: immunoSEQ multiplex PCR; the TCRdb copy retains only in-frame clones and omits some. This table has roughly 1,100,000 clones, 65% to 75% appearing once. Study-wide results and limits: About 5% was the fraction of naive CD4 clonotypes found shared across four donors. Non-shared clonotypes had lower generation probabilities than clonotypes shared by all four sorted-subset donors.

The sequenced sample consisted of memory CD4+ T cells sorted from blood. Subset noted: CD45RA-negative fraction. The source is a man between 18 and 29 years old in good health.

DNA of the CDR3: TGTGCCAGCAGCCGGGGGGGCGGGAGTCGGTACGAGCAGTACTTC. It encodes CASSRGGGSRYEQYF. The gene calls are TRBV5-4 and TRBJ2-7; TRBD2 agrees at 8 bases. The CDR3 totals 15 residues. Trimming took 4 bases from V and 4 from J; bases not matched to a gene: 10. The germline gives CDR1 SGHNT, CDR2 YYREEE (reference sequence).